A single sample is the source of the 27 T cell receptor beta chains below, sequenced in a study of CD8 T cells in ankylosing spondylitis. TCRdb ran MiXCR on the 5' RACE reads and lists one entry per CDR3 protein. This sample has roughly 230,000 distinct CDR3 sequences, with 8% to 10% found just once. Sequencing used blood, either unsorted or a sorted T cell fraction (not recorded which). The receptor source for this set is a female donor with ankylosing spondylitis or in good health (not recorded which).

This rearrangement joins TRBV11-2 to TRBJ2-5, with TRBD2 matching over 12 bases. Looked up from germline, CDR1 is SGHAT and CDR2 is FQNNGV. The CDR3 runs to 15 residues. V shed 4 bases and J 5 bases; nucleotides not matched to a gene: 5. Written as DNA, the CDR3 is TGTGCCAGCAGCTCACTAGCGGGAGGCCGGGAGACCCAGTACTTC. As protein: CASSSLAGGRETQYF.

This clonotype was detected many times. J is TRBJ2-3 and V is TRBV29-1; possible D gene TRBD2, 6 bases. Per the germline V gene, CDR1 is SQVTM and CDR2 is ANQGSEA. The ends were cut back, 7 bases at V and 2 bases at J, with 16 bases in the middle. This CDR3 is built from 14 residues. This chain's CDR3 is CSAAKVADTDTQYF. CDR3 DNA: TGCAGCGCCGCCAAGGTAGCGGACACAGATACGCAGTATTTT.

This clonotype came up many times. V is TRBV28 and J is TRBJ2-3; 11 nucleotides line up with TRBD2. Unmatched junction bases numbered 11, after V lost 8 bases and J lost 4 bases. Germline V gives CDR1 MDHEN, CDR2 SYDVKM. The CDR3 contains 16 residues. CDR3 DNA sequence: TGTGCCAGCTACCCTCTTAGCGGGAGGGCCTCAGATACGCAGTATTTT. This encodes CASYPLSGRASDTQYF.

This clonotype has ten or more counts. The CDR3 protein is CSVNEGAELFF. CDR3 in DNA: TGCAGCGTTAACGAAGGAGCGGAGCTGTTTTTT. The chain joins TRBV29-1 to TRBJ2-2, with D unclear. Germline values: CDR1 SQVTM, CDR2 ANQGSEA. The CDR3 has 11 residues. V lost 5 bases to trimming and J lost 10 bases, with 11 bases between them.

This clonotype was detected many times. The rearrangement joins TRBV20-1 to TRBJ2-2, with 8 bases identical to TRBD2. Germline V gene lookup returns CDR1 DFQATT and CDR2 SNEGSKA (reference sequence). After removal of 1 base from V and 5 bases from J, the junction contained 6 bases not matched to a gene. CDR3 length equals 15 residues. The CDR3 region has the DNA TGCAGTGCTAGAGGTCTAGCGGGCCTGACCGGGGAGCTGTTTTTT. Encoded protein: CSARGLAGLTGELFF.

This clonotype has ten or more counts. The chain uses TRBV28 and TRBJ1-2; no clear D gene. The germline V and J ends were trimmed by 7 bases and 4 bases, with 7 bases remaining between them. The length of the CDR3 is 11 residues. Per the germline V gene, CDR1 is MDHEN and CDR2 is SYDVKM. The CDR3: CASTATYGYTF. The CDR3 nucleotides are TGTGCCAGCACCGCGACCTATGGCTACACCTTC.

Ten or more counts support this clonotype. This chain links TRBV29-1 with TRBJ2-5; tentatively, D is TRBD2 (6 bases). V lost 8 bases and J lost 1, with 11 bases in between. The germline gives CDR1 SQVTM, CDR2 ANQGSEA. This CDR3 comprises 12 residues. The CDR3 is CSIREIQETQYF. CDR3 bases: TGCAGCATACGGGAGATCCAAGAGACCCAGTACTTC.

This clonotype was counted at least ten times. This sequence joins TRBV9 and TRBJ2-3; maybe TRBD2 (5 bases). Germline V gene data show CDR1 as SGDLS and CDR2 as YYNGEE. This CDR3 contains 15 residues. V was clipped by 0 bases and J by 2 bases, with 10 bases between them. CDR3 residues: CASSVGGVHTDTQYF. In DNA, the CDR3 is TGTGCCAGCAGCGTAGGGGGAGTGCACACAGATACGCAGTATTTT.

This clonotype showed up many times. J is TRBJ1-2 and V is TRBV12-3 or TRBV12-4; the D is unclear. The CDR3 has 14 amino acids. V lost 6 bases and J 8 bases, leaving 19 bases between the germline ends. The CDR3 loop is CASSPTGPRSGYTF. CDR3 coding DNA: TGTGCCAGCAGCCCAACCGGCCCAAGGTCGGGCTACACCTTC.

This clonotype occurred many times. CDR3 sequence reads: CASSPGQGLGELFF. The CDR3 coding sequence is TGTGCCAGCAGCCCGGGACAGGGGCTCGGGGAGCTGTTTTTT. The chain combines TRBV5-5 with TRBJ2-2; 10 bases fit TRBD1. Unmatched junction bases numbered 4, after V lost 4 bases and J lost 7 bases. CDR1 is SGHKS and CDR2 is YYEKEE in the germline V gene (reference sequence). The CDR3 covers 14 residues.

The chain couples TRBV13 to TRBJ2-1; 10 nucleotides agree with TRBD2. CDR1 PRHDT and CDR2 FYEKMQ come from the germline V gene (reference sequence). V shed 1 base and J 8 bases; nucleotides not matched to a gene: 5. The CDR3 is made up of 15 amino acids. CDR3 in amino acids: CASSLELAGRYEQFF. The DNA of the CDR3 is TGTGCCAGCAGCTTAGAACTAGCGGGACGATATGAGCAGTTCTTC.

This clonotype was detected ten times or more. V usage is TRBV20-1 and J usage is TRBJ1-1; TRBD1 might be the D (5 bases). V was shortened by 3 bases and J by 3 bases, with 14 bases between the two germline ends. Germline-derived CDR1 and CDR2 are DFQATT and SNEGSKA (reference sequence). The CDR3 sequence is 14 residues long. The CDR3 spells CSASGGRSDTEAFF. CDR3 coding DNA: TGCAGTGCTAGCGGGGGGAGGTCGGACACTGAAGCTTTCTTT.

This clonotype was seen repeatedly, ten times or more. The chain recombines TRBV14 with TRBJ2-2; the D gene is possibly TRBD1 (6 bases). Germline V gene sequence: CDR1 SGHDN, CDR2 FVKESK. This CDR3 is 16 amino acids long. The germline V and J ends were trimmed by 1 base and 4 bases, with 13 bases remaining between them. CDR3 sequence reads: CASSQGTGHSTGELFF. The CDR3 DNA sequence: TGTGCCAGCAGCCAAGGGACGGGACATAGCACCGGGGAGCTGTTTTTT.

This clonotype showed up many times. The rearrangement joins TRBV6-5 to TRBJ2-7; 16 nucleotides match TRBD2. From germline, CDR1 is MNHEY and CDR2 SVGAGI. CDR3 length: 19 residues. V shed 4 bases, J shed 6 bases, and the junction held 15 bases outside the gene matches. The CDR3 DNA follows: TGTGCCAGCAGTTCCCAGTTCCCGGGACTAGCGGGAGGGCCGGGCGAGCAGTACTTC. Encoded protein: CASSSQFPGLAGGPGEQYF.

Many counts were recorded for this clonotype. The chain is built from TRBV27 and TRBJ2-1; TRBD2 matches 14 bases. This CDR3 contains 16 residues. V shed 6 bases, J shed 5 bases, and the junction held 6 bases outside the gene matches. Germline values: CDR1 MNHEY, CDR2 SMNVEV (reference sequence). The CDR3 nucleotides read TGTGCCAGCAGCAGGACTAGCGGGAGGCTCCACAATGAGCAGTTCTTC. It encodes CASSRTSGRLHNEQFF.

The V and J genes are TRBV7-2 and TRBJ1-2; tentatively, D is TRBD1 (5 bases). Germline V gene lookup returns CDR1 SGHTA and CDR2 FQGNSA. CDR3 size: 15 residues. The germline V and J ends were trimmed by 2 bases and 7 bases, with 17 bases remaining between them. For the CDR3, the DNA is TGTGCCAGCAGCTTATGGTCCAGGGCCCTCGGTGGCTACACCTTC. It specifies CASSLWSRALGGYTF.

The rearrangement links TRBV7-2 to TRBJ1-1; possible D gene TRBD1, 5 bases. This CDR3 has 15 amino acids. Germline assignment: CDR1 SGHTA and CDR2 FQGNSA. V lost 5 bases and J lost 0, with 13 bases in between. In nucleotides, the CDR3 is TGTGCCAGCAGCCCCGACAGAAACTTGAACACTGAAGCTTTCTTT. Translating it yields CASSPDRNLNTEAFF. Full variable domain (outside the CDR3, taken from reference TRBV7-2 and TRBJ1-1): GAGVSQSPSNKVTEKGKDVELRCDPISGHTALYWYRQSLGQGLEFLIYFQGNSAPDKSGLPSDRFSAERTGGSVSTLTIQRTQQEDSAVYLCASSPDRNLNTEAFFGQGTRLTVV.

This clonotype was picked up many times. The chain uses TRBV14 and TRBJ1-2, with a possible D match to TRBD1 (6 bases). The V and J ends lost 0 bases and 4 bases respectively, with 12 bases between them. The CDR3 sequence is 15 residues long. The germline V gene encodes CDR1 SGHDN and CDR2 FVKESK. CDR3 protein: CASSQEQGRGYGYTF. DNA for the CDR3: TGTGCCAGCAGCCAAGAGCAGGGGCGAGGCTATGGCTACACCTTC.

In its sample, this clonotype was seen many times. CDR3 coding DNA: TGTGCCAGCAGTTACCCGGGGCCCATGGGGGCTGGAGATACGCAGTATTTT. Amino acids: CASSYPGPMGAGDTQYF. The chain combines TRBV6-5 with TRBJ2-3; the D gene is possibly TRBD1 (6 bases). The germline V gene has CDR1 MNHEY and CDR2 SVGAGI. The CDR3 is made up of 17 amino acids. V was pared by 2 bases and J by 5 bases, with 20 bases between.

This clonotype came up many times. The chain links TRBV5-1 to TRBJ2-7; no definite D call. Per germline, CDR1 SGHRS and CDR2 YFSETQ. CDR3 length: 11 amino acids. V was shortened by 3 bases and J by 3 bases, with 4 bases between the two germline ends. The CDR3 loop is CASSSYYEQYF. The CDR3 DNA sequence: TGCGCCAGCAGCTCCTACTACGAGCAGTACTTC.

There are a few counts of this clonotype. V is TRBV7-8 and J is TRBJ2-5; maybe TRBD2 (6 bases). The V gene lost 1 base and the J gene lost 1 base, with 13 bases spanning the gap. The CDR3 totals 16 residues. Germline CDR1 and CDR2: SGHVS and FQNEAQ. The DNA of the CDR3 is TGTGCCAGCAGCTTAGGACTAGATAACCTCCAAGAGACCCAGTACTTC. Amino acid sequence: CASSLGLDNLQETQYF.

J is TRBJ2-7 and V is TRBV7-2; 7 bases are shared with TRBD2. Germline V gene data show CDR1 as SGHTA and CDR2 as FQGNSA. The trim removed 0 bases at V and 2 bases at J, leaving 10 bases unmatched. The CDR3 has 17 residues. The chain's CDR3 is CASSLAGGLTQTYEQYF. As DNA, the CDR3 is TGTGCCAGCAGCTTAGCGGGAGGGCTCACCCAGACCTACGAGCAGTACTTC.

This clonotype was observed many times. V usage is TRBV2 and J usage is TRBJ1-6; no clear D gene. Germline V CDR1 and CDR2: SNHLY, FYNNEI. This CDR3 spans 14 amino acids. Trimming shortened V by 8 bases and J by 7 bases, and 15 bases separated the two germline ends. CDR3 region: CASSRGERNSPLHF. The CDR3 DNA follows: TGTGCCAGCTCACGCGGGGAAAGGAATTCACCCCTCCACTTT.

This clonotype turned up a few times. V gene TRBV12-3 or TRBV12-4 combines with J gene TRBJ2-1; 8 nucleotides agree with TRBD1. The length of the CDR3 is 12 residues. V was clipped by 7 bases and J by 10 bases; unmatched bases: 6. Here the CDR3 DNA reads TGTGCCAGCAACCGAGGACAGGGAGAGCAGTTCTTC. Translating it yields CASNRGQGEQFF.

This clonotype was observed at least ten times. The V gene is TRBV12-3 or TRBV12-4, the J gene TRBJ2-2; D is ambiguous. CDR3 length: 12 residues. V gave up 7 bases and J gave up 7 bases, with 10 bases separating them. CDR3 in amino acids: CASNSGVGELFF. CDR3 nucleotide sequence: TGTGCCAGCAATTCGGGTGTCGGGGAGCTGTTTTTT.

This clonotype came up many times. CDR3 amino acids: CSASWGVNQPQHF. CDR3 bases: TGCAGTGCTAGCTGGGGGGTCAATCAGCCCCAGCATTTT. The J gene is TRBJ1-5, the V gene TRBV20-1, with D tentatively TRBD1 (5 bases). Deletions cut 3 bases from V and 3 bases from J, with 9 bases between. CDR1 is DFQATT and CDR2 is SNEGSKA in the germline V gene (reference sequence). The CDR3 totals 13 residues.

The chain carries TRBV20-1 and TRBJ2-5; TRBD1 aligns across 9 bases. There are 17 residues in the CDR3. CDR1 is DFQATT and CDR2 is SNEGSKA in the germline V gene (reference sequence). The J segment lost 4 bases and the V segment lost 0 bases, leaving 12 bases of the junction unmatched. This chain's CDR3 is CSARDVTRTGAGETQYF. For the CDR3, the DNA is TGCAGTGCTAGAGATGTAACTCGGACAGGGGCTGGAGAGACCCAGTACTTC.